The 27 T cell receptor beta chains given below trace back to one sample, sequenced in a study of cytomegalovirus exposure and HLA in healthy donors. Primers: 60 Vbeta forward and 13 Jbeta reverse. Using immunoSEQ multiplex PCR, the repertoire was profiled, and TCRdb retains in-frame clones only, with some absent. There are about 150,000 clones in the sample; less than 10% occur only once, and less than 2% lies in the top ten. The sequencing input was PBMCs. These receptors all stem from a middle-aged man in good health and CMV-seronegative.

In this sample, this clone turned up a few times. For the CDR3, the DNA is TGTGCCAGCAGTGACTCCTACACCGGGGAGCTGTTTTTT. It is translated as CASSDSYTGELFF. V and J are TRBV6-4 and TRBJ2-2; D is unresolved. Trimming took off 0 bases at V and 3 bases at J, with 2 bases between the two ends. The CDR3 has 13 residues. Germline V lookup: CDR1 MRHNA, CDR2 SNTAGT.

As regards this clone: This same CDR3 is encoded by further DNA sequences in the sample. The genes are TRBV7-3 and TRBJ1-1; the D is unclear. CDR1 is SGHTA and CDR2 is FQGTGA in the germline V gene. V was trimmed by 5 bases and J by 1 base, leaving 8 bases between them. This CDR3 spans 13 amino acids. The CDR3: CASSPTRNTEAFF. CDR3 nucleotide sequence: TGTGCCAGCAGCCCCACCAGGAACACTGAAGCTTTCTTT.

V is TRBV10-3 and J is TRBJ2-7; 16 bases agree with TRBD2. The J segment lost 5 bases and the V segment lost 10 bases, leaving 8 bases of the junction unmatched. CDR1 and CDR2 from the germline V gene are ENHRY and SYGVKD. The CDR3 extends over 15 amino acids. The CDR3 DNA follows: TGTGCCACGGGGGGACTAGCGGGAGGGGTAAACGAGCAGTACTTC. Encoded protein: CATGGLAGGVNEQYF.

This clone has only a few counts. V is TRBV11-2 and J is TRBJ1-1; D remains unclear. Germline lookup yields CDR1 SGHAT and CDR2 FQNNGV. V was clipped by 2 bases and J by 1 base, with 17 bases between them. The CDR3 runs 17 residues. CDR3 amino acids: CASSLPRFPVANTEAFF. In DNA, the CDR3 is TGTGCCAGCAGCTTACCACGATTTCCAGTGGCGAACACTGAAGCTTTCTTT.

V is TRBV6-1 and J is TRBJ2-5, with 9 bases that match TRBD1. Germline CDR1 is MNHNS and CDR2 is SASEGT. V lost 6 bases, J lost 4 bases, and 9 bases stayed unmatched. CDR3 length equals 15 residues. CDR3 nucleotide sequence: TGTGCCAGCAGATTGGACAGGGGAAGTCGAGAGACCCAGTACTTC. Translating it yields CASRLDRGSRETQYF.

The chain has TRBV5-1 and TRBJ2-5; 14 nucleotides match TRBD2. Germline V gene lookup returns CDR1 SGHRS and CDR2 YFSETQ. V shed 5 bases, J shed 5 bases, and the junction held 2 bases outside the gene matches. This CDR3 region has 14 residues. CDR3: CASRGTSGSETQYF. CDR3 bases: TGCGCCAGCAGAGGGACTAGCGGGAGTGAGACCCAGTACTTC.

The sample holds a few counts of this clone. This chain joins TRBV28 and TRBJ2-2; 8 nucleotides line up with TRBD1. The germline gives CDR1 MDHEN, CDR2 SYDVKM. The CDR3 spans 17 residues. V was clipped by 6 bases and J by 2 bases; unmatched bases: 11. Here the CDR3 reads CASSTSWTGLNTGELFF. CDR3 nucleotide sequence: TGTGCCAGCAGCACCTCTTGGACAGGGCTAAACACCGGGGAGCTGTTTTTT. Together with reference TRBV28 and TRBJ2-2, the CDR3 gives the full variable domain: DVKVTQSSRYLVKRTGEKVFLECVQDMDHENMFWYRQDPGLGLRLIYFSYDVKMKEKGDIPEGYSVSREKKERFSLILESASTNQTSMYLCASSTSWTGLNTGELFFGEGSRLTVL.

This clone has a handful of counts. This rearrangement joins TRBV28 to TRBJ2-3, with 7 nucleotides matching TRBD2. The CDR3 runs 16 residues. Trimming took 5 bases from V and 1 from J; bases not matched to a gene: 9. The V gene's germline CDR1 is MDHEN and CDR2 SYDVKM. CDR3 amino acids: CASSTPAGDGTDTQYF. DNA for the CDR3: TGTGCCAGCAGTACCCCCGCGGGAGATGGCACAGATACGCAGTATTTT.

This clone occurred a few times. The chain recombines TRBV4-1 with TRBJ2-1; D might be TRBD1 (6 bases). V was trimmed by 0 bases and J by 5 bases, leaving 17 bases between them. The CDR3 runs 17 residues. Germline lookup yields CDR1 MGHRA and CDR2 YSYEKL. The chain's CDR3 is CASSQDRVPRGNNEQFF. The CDR3 DNA reads as TGCGCCAGCAGCCAAGACAGGGTTCCCAGGGGTAACAATGAGCAGTTCTTC.

The chain is built from TRBV2 and TRBJ2-1, with TRBD1 matching 7 bases. Germline V gene lookup returns CDR1 SNHLY and CDR2 FYNNEI. This CDR3 comprises 15 residues. Germline trimming cut 4 bases from V and 1 base from J; bases unmatched to any gene: 4. CDR3 nucleotide sequence: TGTGCCAGCAGTGTTGGGGACAGTTCCTACAATGAGCAGTTCTTC. Protein product: CASSVGDSSYNEQFF. The entire variable domain, with the rest obtained from reference TRBV2 and TRBJ2-1, is as follows: EPEVTQTPSHQVTQMGQEVILRCVPISNHLYFYWYRQILGQKVEFLVSFYNNEISEKSEIFDDQFSVERPDGSNFTLKIRSTKLEDSAMYFCASSVGDSSYNEQFFGPGTRLTVL.

The V call is TRBV6-5, the J call TRBJ1-2, with D maybe TRBD1 (5 bases). There are 14 residues in the CDR3. The V end was cut by 2 bases, the J end by 6 bases, with 13 bases between. Germline CDR1 and CDR2: MNHEY and SVGAGI. Written as DNA, the CDR3 is TGTGCCAGCAGTTACGGCAGGGAAAGGGATGGCTACACCTTC. Translating it yields CASSYGRERDGYTF.

This clone occurred a few times. J is TRBJ2-2 and V is TRBV9; no clear D gene. Trimming left V 2 bases short and J 3 bases short, with 5 bases between. Germline V gene data show CDR1 as SGDLS and CDR2 as YYNGEE. The CDR3 is 13 residues long. The CDR3 nucleotides are TGTGCCAGCAGCGTCCCGGACACCGGGGAGCTGTTTTTT. This translates into CASSVPDTGELFF. Full variable domain (rest looked up from reference TRBV9 and TRBJ2-2): DSGVTQTPKHLITATGQRVTLRCSPRSGDLSVYWYQQSLDQGLQFLIQYYNGEERAKGNILERFSAQQFPDLHSELNLSSLELGDSALYFCASSVPDTGELFFGEGSRLTVL.

This clone was seen a handful of times. This specimen includes other DNA sequences encoding the same CDR3. This chain uses TRBV2 with TRBJ2-7; 7 nucleotides align to TRBD2. Germline V lookup: CDR1 SNHLY, CDR2 FYNNEI. CDR3 length: 13 residues. Unmatched junction bases numbered 2, after V lost 6 bases and J lost 0 bases. The CDR3 nucleotides read TGTGCCAGCAGGGCGGGAGTCTCCTACGAGCAGTACTTC. Translating gives CASRAGVSYEQYF.

A few counts support this clone. CDR3 nucleotides: TGCAGCGTTTACCAGAATGAAAAACTGTTTTTT. This translates into CSVYQNEKLFF. V and J are TRBV29-1 and TRBJ1-4; D not resolved. Germline V lookup: CDR1 SQVTM, CDR2 ANQGSEA. CDR3 length: 11 residues. Trimming took 5 bases from V and 5 from J, leaving 6 bases between them.

This clone was detected only a few times. This chain connects TRBV5-1 to TRBJ2-1, with 8 nucleotides matching TRBD1. This CDR3 spans 14 amino acids. The germline V gene encodes CDR1 SGHRS and CDR2 YFSETQ. The V gene end was trimmed by 0 bases and the J gene end by 7 bases; junction bases not matched to a gene: 3. In DNA, the CDR3 is TGCGCCAGCAGCTTGGCAGGGGGCAGGAATGAGCAGTTCTTC. Translation: CASSLAGGRNEQFF.

The chain is built from TRBV13 and TRBJ2-2; maybe TRBD1 (6 bases). CDR3 size: 15 residues. V lost 0 bases, J lost 5 bases, and 10 bases lay in between. Germline CDR1 is PRHDT and CDR2 is FYEKMQ (reference sequence). CDR3 in DNA: TGTGCCAGCAGCTTAGGCGGTGGGACAACCGGGGAGCTGTTTTTT. It specifies CASSLGGGTTGELFF.

The chain recombines TRBV9 with TRBJ2-7; 11 positions match TRBD1. Germline trimming cut 2 bases from V and 11 bases from J; bases unmatched to any gene: 6. Germline V gene sequence: CDR1 SGDLS, CDR2 YYNGEE. The CDR3 is made up of 13 amino acids. The DNA of the CDR3 is TGTGCCAGCAGCGTGACCCGGACAGGGGGCAAGTACTTC. It translates to CASSVTRTGGKYF.

There are a few counts of this clone. This chain joins TRBV6-5 and TRBJ2-3, with a tentative D call TRBD1 (5 bases). V was trimmed by 2 bases and J by 2 bases, leaving 11 bases between them. Germline V gives CDR1 MNHEY, CDR2 SVGAGI. There are 15 residues in the CDR3. CDR3 sequence (DNA): TGTGCCAGCAGTTACAGGACACGACACACAGATACGCAGTATTTT. Protein product: CASSYRTRHTDTQYF.

In this sample, this clone turned up a few times. This chain uses TRBV5-1 with TRBJ1-1, with D perhaps TRBD1 (5 bases). The CDR3 is 14 residues long. Germline V gene lookup returns CDR1 SGHRS and CDR2 YFSETQ. V lost 0 bases to trimming and J lost 5 bases, with 11 bases between them. The CDR3 DNA reads as TGCGCCAGCAGCTTGGGCTGGGGGGGAACTGAAGCTTTCTTT. Translation gives CASSLGWGGTEAFF.

The CDR3 DNA is TGTGCCAGCAGTTTATGGGGGGGAGAAGAAGAGACCCAGTACTTC. Residues: CASSLWGGEEETQYF. The V and J genes are TRBV27 and TRBJ2-5; 7 bases fit TRBD2. This CDR3 is 15 amino acids long. After removal of 1 base from V and 3 bases from J, the junction contained 5 bases not matched to a gene. Germline V gives CDR1 MNHEY, CDR2 SMNVEV (reference sequence).

This clone came up a few times. The V and J genes are TRBV29-1 and TRBJ2-7; 9 bases map to TRBD1. V gave up 3 bases and J gave up 5 bases; unmatched junction bases: 11. This CDR3 is 15 amino acids long. Germline V gives CDR1 SQVTM, CDR2 ANQGSEA. In nucleotides, the CDR3 is TGCAGCGTTGAGACGGGGACAGGGAAAGTCCACGAGCAGTACTTC. This translates into CSVETGTGKVHEQYF.

The rearrangement links TRBV7-2 to TRBJ2-5, with 11 positions matching TRBD2. This CDR3 contains 14 residues. Germline V lookup: CDR1 SGHTA, CDR2 FQGNSA. V was clipped by 6 bases and J by 4 bases; unmatched bases: 4. This CDR3 reads CASSQGLAGETQYF. DNA for the CDR3: TGTGCCAGCAGTCAAGGACTAGCGGGAGAGACCCAGTACTTC.

DNA for the CDR3: TGTGCCAGTAGTAGACAGGAGAACACTGAAGCTTTCTTT. It is translated as CASSRQENTEAFF. The chain carries TRBV19 and TRBJ1-1, with D maybe TRBD1 (6 bases). Germline V lookup: CDR1 LNHDA, CDR2 SQIVND (reference sequence). This CDR3 has 13 residues. With 4 bases removed from V and 1 base from J, the gap between germline ends came to 7 bases.

This clone was counted a few times. Distinct nucleotide sequences in the sample also encode this CDR3. The CDR3 sequence: CASSYDGGGSYEQYF. The CDR3 DNA reads TGTGCCAGCAGTTACGACGGCGGAGGCTCCTACGAGCAGTACTTC. The gene calls are TRBV5-6 and TRBJ2-7; D may be TRBD2 (5 bases). This CDR3 comprises 15 residues. CDR1 SGHDT and CDR2 YYEEEE come from the germline V gene. Trimming stripped 5 bases from V and 0 bases from J, with 15 bases between. The full variable domain, in which reference TRBV5-6 and TRBJ2-7 provide the parts outside the CDR3, is DAGVTQSPTHLIKTRGQQVTLRCSPKSGHDTVSWYQQALGQGPQFIFQYYEEEERQRGNFPDRFSGHQFPNYSSELNVNALLLGDSALYLCASSYDGGGSYEQYFGPGTRLTVT.

This chain links TRBV7-3 with TRBJ2-2; D possibly corresponds to TRBD1 (5 bases). V was pared by 5 bases and J by 6 bases, with 10 bases between. Germline V gene sequence: CDR1 SGHTA, CDR2 FQGTGA. CDR3 length: 13 amino acids. The CDR3 loop is CASSIQDSGELFF. In nucleotides, the CDR3 is TGTGCCAGCAGCATACAGGATTCCGGGGAGCTGTTTTTT.

This clone came up a few times. V is TRBV30 and J is TRBJ1-5; maybe TRBD1 (6 bases). Germline CDR1 GTSNPN, CDR2 SVGIG (reference sequence). Between the trimmed V and J ends, which lost 0 bases and 7 bases, there was a span of 13 bases. There are 14 residues in the CDR3. CDR3 in DNA: TGTGCCTGGAGTGTTGGGGGGGCAAGGCAGCCCCAGCATTTT. Residues: CAWSVGGARQPQHF.

This clone was seen a few times. The chain recombines TRBV29-1 with TRBJ2-5; TRBD2 might be the D (5 bases). In germline, CDR1 is SQVTM, CDR2 ANQGSEA. V lost 6 bases, J lost 5 bases, and 10 bases lay in between. The CDR3 has 11 amino acids. In DNA, the CDR3 is TGCAGCGTACTAGTGGCGGAGACCCAGTACTTC. This encodes CSVLVAETQYF.